This TCR beta chain is drawn from a study of blood T cell repertoires in COVID-19. Overall study: COVID-19 samples collected from the United States, Italy and Spain covered acute and convalescent phases. Sources were T cells, B-cell-depleted T cells, or PBMCs; the material itself was cDNA or gDNA.

Source study methods: The assay estimated nucleated cells by amplifying reference gene primers. Measured with immunoSEQ multiplex PCR; TCRdb has only the in-frame clones, and not every one. D and trimming come from the DNA, and the V and J calls and clone size come from that table. The sample consists of around 360,000 clones, roughly 87% of them appearing once. Participants had their cohort set by participant-reported clinical history. Germline lookup yields CDR1 SEHNR and CDR2 FQNEAQ (reference sequence). The length of the CDR3 is 14 residues. To note about this clone: The junction differs from germline at one of its ends, possibly a read error. The sample contains more than one DNA sequence encoding this CDR3.

Material for sequencing was PBMCs or T cells enriched from blood (not recorded which). This clonotype was obtained from a woman under 40 who had recovered from COVID-19. The J gene is TRBJ1-5, the V gene TRBV7-9; D might be TRBD1 (6 bases). For the CDR3, the DNA is TGTGCCAGCAGCTTAGGGGGGGGCAATCAGCCTCAGCATTTT. Translating it yields CASSLGGGNQPQHF.